The 32 T cell receptor beta chains listed next were all sequenced from one sample in a study of blood T cell repertoires in COVID-19. The protocol was immunoSEQ multiplex PCR, while the TCRdb copy is restricted to in-frame clones and leaves out a portion. The sample contains roughly 330,000 clones, 86% of which appear only once. Sequenced material: peripheral blood. These receptors came from a woman in her forties or fifties with acute or convalescent COVID-19.

The chain links TRBV27 to TRBJ1-1; TRBD1 matches 10 bases. Germline CDR1 is MNHEY and CDR2 is SMNVEV (reference sequence). The CDR3 runs 15 residues. V lost 5 bases, J lost 4 bases, and 7 bases stayed unmatched. The CDR3 DNA is TGTGCCAGCAGTACCCAGGACAGGGGGTTCACTGAAGCTTTCTTT. It is translated as CASSTQDRGFTEAFF.

This chain connects TRBV5-1 to TRBJ2-4; TRBD2 matches at 8 bases. V shed 0 bases, J shed 6 bases, and the junction held 5 bases outside the gene matches. Germline CDR1 reads SGHRS; CDR2 reads YFSETQ. The CDR3 totals 15 residues. This CDR3 reads CASSLEGAGGNIQYF. CDR3 sequence (DNA): TGCGCCAGCAGCTTGGAAGGGGCGGGGGGAAACATTCAGTACTTC.

V is TRBV9 and J is TRBJ2-3; 9 positions agree with TRBD2. CDR1 SGDLS and CDR2 YYNGEE come from the germline V gene. V lost 1 base, J lost 2 bases, and 5 bases stayed unmatched. The CDR3 extends over 16 amino acids. The CDR3 region has the DNA TGTGCCAGCAGCGTAATAAGACTAGCGGACACAGATACGCAGTATTTT. Translating gives CASSVIRLADTDTQYF.

The V and J genes are TRBV3-1 (or the pseudogene TRBV3-2) and TRBJ2-5, with D possibly TRBD2 on 5 matching bases. Per germline, CDR1 LGHDT and CDR2 YNNKEL (reference sequence). V gave up 6 bases and J gave up 1 base, with 9 bases separating them. The CDR3 loop spans 13 amino acids. The CDR3 nucleotides are TGTGCCAGCAGATCTAGCCTCCAAGAGACCCAGTACTTC. It is translated as CASRSSLQETQYF.

This clone appeared once. This sample includes further DNA sequences coding for the same CDR3. The chain employs TRBV18 and TRBJ1-5; D might be TRBD1 (6 bases). Trimming removed 6 bases at V and 4 bases at J, with 10 bases between. Germline loops: CDR1 KGHSH, CDR2 LQKENI. The CDR3 has 13 amino acids. CDR3 nucleotide sequence: TGTGCCAGCTCGCCCGGACAGAATCAGCCCCAGCATTTT. This translates into CASSPGQNQPQHF.

The chain employs TRBV11-2 and TRBJ2-1; possible D gene TRBD1, 6 bases. CDR1 and CDR2 from the germline V gene are SGHAT and FQNNGV. The CDR3 spans 10 residues. With 4 bases removed from V and 14 bases from J, the gap between germline ends came to 9 bases. In nucleotides, the CDR3 is TGTGCCAGCAGCTCAGGGGTTAAGTTCTTC. This translates into CASSSGVKFF.

The chain carries TRBV7-3 and TRBJ2-7; TRBD2 matches 12 bases. The CDR3 contains 17 residues. The germline V gene has CDR1 SGHTA and CDR2 FQGTGA. V lost 4 bases to trimming and J lost 5 bases; unmatched junction nucleotides: 12. CDR3 DNA sequence: TGTGCCAGCAGCTCAACAAGACTAGCGGGAGTATTCCACGAGCAGTACTTC. Encoded protein: CASSSTRLAGVFHEQYF.

The CDR3 nucleotides are TGTGCCAGCAGCGCGGGACTAGCGGGAGACAATGAGCAGTTCTTC. Its protein is CASSAGLAGDNEQFF. V gene TRBV9 combines with J gene TRBJ2-1, with 14 bases aligning to TRBD2. CDR3 size: 15 residues. The germline V gene encodes CDR1 SGDLS and CDR2 YYNGEE. The junction had 1 base not matched to a gene; V was cut back by 3 bases and J by 5 bases. The full variable domain, in which reference TRBV9 and TRBJ2-1 provide the parts outside the CDR3, is DSGVTQTPKHLITATGQRVTLRCSPRSGDLSVYWYQQSLDQGLQFLIQYYNGEERAKGNILERFSAQQFPDLHSELNLSSLELGDSALYFCASSAGLAGDNEQFFGPGTRLTVL.

The rearrangement links TRBV5-6 to TRBJ2-1; D is ambiguous. CDR3 size: 14 residues. The germline CDR1 and CDR2 sequences are SGHDT and YYEEEE. Trimming left V 2 bases short and J 6 bases short, with 12 bases between. CDR3 sequence (DNA): TGTGCCAGCAGCTTTTTAAGAGGTATCAATGAGCAGTTCTTC. Residues: CASSFLRGINEQFF.

This clone was detected only once. V gene TRBV5-4 combines with J gene TRBJ2-7, with TRBD1 matching over 8 bases. V lost 4 bases to trimming and J lost 0 bases; unmatched junction nucleotides: 9. The CDR3 covers 16 residues. The V gene's germline CDR1 is SGHNT and CDR2 YYREEE (reference sequence). The CDR3 bases are TGTGCCAGCAGCCTTCAGGGGGCTCCCCCCTCCTACGAGCAGTACTTC. Amino acids: CASSLQGAPPSYEQYF.

The chain uses TRBV5-8 and TRBJ2-5; TRBD1 is a possible D gene (6 bases). V dropped 2 bases and J dropped 7 bases, with 21 bases sitting between them. This CDR3 is 16 amino acids long. In germline, CDR1 is SGHTS, CDR2 YDEGEE. The CDR3 DNA is TGTGCCAGCAGCTTTGGGACAACAAGCGGAGGATCGACCCAGTACTTC. It translates to CASSFGTTSGGSTQYF.

The CDR3 here is CASSLTVSSNTEAFF. DNA for the CDR3: TGTGCCAGCAGCTTAACAGTCTCTTCGAACACTGAAGCTTTCTTT. This chain joins TRBV7-2 and TRBJ1-1; D is undetermined. V lost 2 bases to trimming and J lost 1 base, with 11 bases between them. The CDR3 is 15 residues long. Per the germline V gene, CDR1 is SGHTA and CDR2 is FQGNSA.

The chain is built from TRBV19 and TRBJ2-7; the match to TRBD1 covers 8 bases. The V segment lost 5 bases and the J segment 7 bases; nucleotides outside the gene matches: 13. The germline V gene encodes CDR1 LNHDA and CDR2 SQIVND (reference sequence). The length of the CDR3 is 15 residues. The CDR3 here is CASSPLGQGLKEQYF. The CDR3 region has the DNA TGTGCCAGTAGTCCACTTGGACAGGGTCTGAAGGAGCAGTACTTC.

V and J are TRBV28 and TRBJ1-1, with D perhaps TRBD1 (5 bases). The CDR3 has 13 residues. From germline, CDR1 is MDHEN and CDR2 SYDVKM. Trimming took off 9 bases at V and 4 bases at J, with 15 bases between the two ends. The CDR3 coding sequence is TGTGCCAGTGCGGGGGAACTCGTCACTGAAGCTTTCTTT. This translates into CASAGELVTEAFF.

The CDR3 region has the DNA TGTGCCAGCAGCTTAGAGGGGAATGAGCAGTTCTTC. Translated: CASSLEGNEQFF. V and J are TRBV11-1 and TRBJ2-1; a weak D match, TRBD1 (5 bases). The CDR3 contains 12 residues. The germline gives CDR1 SGHAT, CDR2 FQDESV (reference sequence). The V and J ends lost 1 base and 7 bases respectively, with 5 bases between them.

Of note for this clone: This clone may be a read error of a much larger clone one base away. This chain links TRBV6-6 with TRBJ2-5, with 7 bases that match TRBD1. Trimming removed 6 bases from V and 2 bases from J; junction bases left unmatched: 6. This CDR3 contains 14 residues. Germline loops: CDR1 MNHNY, CDR2 SVGAGI (reference sequence). Written as DNA, the CDR3 is TGTGCCAGCAGCCACCCGGGACAGCAAGAGACCCAGTACTTC. It is translated as CASSHPGQQETQYF.

The count of this clone is one. V and J are TRBV6-6 and TRBJ1-2, with 8 bases matching TRBD1. Germline-derived CDR1 and CDR2 are MNHNY and SVGAGI (reference sequence). This CDR3 contains 16 residues. Trimming at V came to 2 bases and at J to 8 bases, leaving 13 bases not matched to a gene. This chain's CDR3 is CASSYTRTGKWKGYTF. CDR3 nucleotides: TGTGCCAGCAGTTACACGCGGACAGGGAAGTGGAAAGGCTACACCTTC.

This rearrangement joins TRBV27 to TRBJ1-3; no clear D gene. The CDR3 totals 13 residues. Trimming took off 7 bases at V and 0 bases at J, with 7 bases between the two ends. Germline loops: CDR1 MNHEY, CDR2 SMNVEV (reference sequence). The DNA for the CDR3 is TGTGCCAGCAAATCGAGCTCTGGAAACACCATATATTTT. This encodes CASKSSSGNTIYF.

In its sample, this clone was seen once. For the CDR3, the DNA is TGCGCCAGCAGCTTGGCGAGACAGGGTTCGGGCTACACCTTC. Its protein product is CASSLARQGSGYTF. The J gene is TRBJ1-2, the V gene TRBV5-1, with 7 positions matching TRBD1. V trimming: 0 bases; J trimming: 8 bases; junction bases outside the gene matches: 7. Germline V CDR1 and CDR2: SGHRS, YFSETQ. The CDR3 sequence is 14 residues long.

The J gene is TRBJ2-3, the V gene TRBV7-9; no clear D gene. CDR3 length: 15 residues. Germline values: CDR1 SEHNR, CDR2 FQNEAQ (reference sequence). V was trimmed by 5 bases and J by 0 bases, leaving 12 bases between them. CDR3 sequence reads: CASSPSTGSTDTQYF. Here the CDR3 DNA reads TGTGCCAGCAGCCCATCGACTGGAAGCACAGATACGCAGTATTTT.

The rearrangement links TRBV27 to TRBJ1-5; no reliable D call. This CDR3 contains 17 residues. The germline V gene has CDR1 MNHEY and CDR2 SMNVEV (reference sequence). Trimming pared 0 bases from V and 0 bases from J, leaving 12 bases between. The CDR3 loop reads CASSLSNAGYSNQPQHF. DNA of the CDR3: TGTGCCAGCAGTTTATCGAATGCCGGGTATAGCAATCAGCCCCAGCATTTT.

The gene calls are TRBV6-5 and TRBJ2-1, with 7 bases identical to TRBD2. With V trimmed by 2 bases and J by 9 bases, 13 bases remained unmatched. This CDR3 is built from 16 residues. The germline V gene encodes CDR1 MNHEY and CDR2 SVGAGI. The CDR3 is CASSYSPLAFSSEQFF. The CDR3 nucleotides read TGTGCCAGCAGTTACAGCCCACTAGCGTTCTCCAGTGAGCAGTTCTTC.

The V and J genes are TRBV5-1 and TRBJ1-1, with unresolved D. CDR3 length: 13 amino acids. CDR1 and CDR2 from the germline V gene are SGHRS and YFSETQ. Trimming stripped 4 bases from V and 1 base from J, with 8 bases between. CDR3 DNA: TGCGCCAGCAGCGAAACAGAGAACACTGAAGCTTTCTTT. Its translation: CASSETENTEAFF.

The chain uses TRBV28 and TRBJ2-3; TRBD2 matches at 11 bases. This CDR3 has 17 residues. Germline V gene sequence: CDR1 MDHEN, CDR2 SYDVKM. V lost 8 bases and J lost 1; bases outside the gene matches: 11. The CDR3 DNA follows: TGTGCCAGCGAGGGGACTAGCGGACACGAATGCACAGATACGCAGTATTTT. Translation: CASEGTSGHECTDTQYF.

The rearrangement uses TRBV27 and TRBJ1-6, with no clear D. Germline V CDR1 and CDR2: MNHEY, SMNVEV (reference sequence). There are 16 residues in the CDR3. V gave up 4 bases and J gave up 4 bases, with 14 bases separating them. The CDR3 sequence is CASSSGPGRYNSPLHF. The CDR3 DNA reads as TGTGCCAGCAGTTCGGGTCCGGGTCGGTATAATTCACCCCTCCACTTT.

V gene TRBV3-1 (or the pseudogene TRBV3-2) combines with J gene TRBJ2-5; D gene unclear. CDR1 is LGHDT and CDR2 is YNNKEL in the germline V gene (reference sequence). The V and J ends lost 2 bases and 4 bases respectively, with 5 bases between them. The CDR3 totals 12 residues. The CDR3 protein is CASSQFGETQYF. CDR3 in DNA: TGTGCCAGCAGCCAATTCGGAGAGACCCAGTACTTC.

The chain is built from TRBV28 and TRBJ1-5; a possible D gene is TRBD1 (5 bases). V was cut by 6 bases and J by 3 bases, with 15 bases left in between. The CDR3 contains 15 residues. Germline CDR1 MDHEN, CDR2 SYDVKM. For the CDR3, the DNA is TGTGCCAGCAGCCTCCCAGACAGCTACAATCAGCCCCAGCATTTT. As protein: CASSLPDSYNQPQHF.

This clone has a single count. This rearrangement joins TRBV5-8 to TRBJ1-1; D remains ambiguous. V was cut by 1 base and J by 7 bases, with 8 bases left in between. The germline gives CDR1 SGHTS, CDR2 YDEGEE. CDR3 length equals 12 residues. CDR3 amino acids: CASSLMHSEAFF. CDR3 DNA: TGTGCCAGCAGCTTGATGCACAGTGAAGCTTTCTTT.

This clone was picked up one time. This rearrangement joins TRBV5-1 to TRBJ2-3, with 15 bases identical to TRBD2. The ends lost 3 bases at V and 4 bases at J; junction bases unmatched: 18. The CDR3 covers 21 residues. Germline V gene sequence: CDR1 SGHRS, CDR2 YFSETQ. CDR3 amino acids: CASSYQPGLAGGPSVSDTQYF. DNA for the CDR3: TGCGCCAGCAGCTACCAGCCAGGACTAGCGGGAGGGCCTTCCGTCTCAGATACGCAGTATTTT.

The chain recombines TRBV19 with TRBJ1-1; the D gene is possibly TRBD1 (5 bases). This CDR3 region has 12 residues. The germline V gene has CDR1 LNHDA and CDR2 SQIVND (reference sequence). Trimming stripped 7 bases from V and 4 bases from J, with 10 bases between. The CDR3 reads CASNRLGTEAFF. The CDR3 DNA reads as TGTGCCAGTAACAGGTTAGGCACTGAAGCTTTCTTT.

This chain uses TRBV11-2 with TRBJ1-2; D not certain. Per germline, CDR1 SGHAT and CDR2 FQNNGV. This CDR3 region has 15 residues. V was clipped by 1 base and J by 1 base, with 10 bases between them. CDR3 protein: CASSLAHRINYGYTF. The CDR3 coding sequence is TGTGCCAGCAGCTTAGCTCACAGAATTAACTATGGCTACACCTTC. The variable domain in full, completed from reference TRBV11-2 and TRBJ1-2, reads EAGVAQSPRYKIIEKRQSVAFWCNPISGHATLYWYQQILGQGPKLLIQFQNNGVVDDSQLPKDRFSAERLKGVDSTLKIQPAKLEDSAVYLCASSLAHRINYGYTFGSGTRLTVV.

This rearrangement joins TRBV28 to TRBJ1-6; a possible D gene is TRBD1 (6 bases). The V gene's germline CDR1 is MDHEN and CDR2 SYDVKM. The CDR3 consists of 17 residues. Between the trimmed V and J ends, which lost 6 bases and 7 bases, there was a span of 22 bases. Here the CDR3 DNA reads TGTGCCAGCAGAGAGACTCAGGGGATCTTGAGCAATTCACCCCTCCACTTT. Protein sequence: CASRETQGILSNSPLHF. The entire variable domain, with the rest obtained from reference TRBV28 and TRBJ1-6, is as follows: DVKVTQSSRYLVKRTGEKVFLECVQDMDHENMFWYRQDPGLGLRLIYFSYDVKMKEKGDIPEGYSVSREKKERFSLILESASTNQTSMYLCASRETQGILSNSPLHFGNGTRLTVT.